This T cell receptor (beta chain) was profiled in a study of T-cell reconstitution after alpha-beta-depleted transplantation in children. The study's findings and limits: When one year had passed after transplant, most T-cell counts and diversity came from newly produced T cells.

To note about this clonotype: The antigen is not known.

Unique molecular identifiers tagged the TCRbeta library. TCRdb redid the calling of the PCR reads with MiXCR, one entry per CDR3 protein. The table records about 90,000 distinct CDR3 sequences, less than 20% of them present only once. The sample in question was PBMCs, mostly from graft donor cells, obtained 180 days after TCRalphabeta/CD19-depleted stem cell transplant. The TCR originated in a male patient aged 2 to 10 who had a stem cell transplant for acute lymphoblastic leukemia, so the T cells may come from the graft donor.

CDR3 region: CASSPQQGAFTGELFF. For the CDR3, the DNA is TGTGCCAGCAGCCCTCAACAGGGGGCGTTCACCGGGGAGCTGTTTTTT. This chain joins TRBV7-9 and TRBJ2-2, with 9 bases that match TRBD1. The V and J ends lost 5 bases and 4 bases, in that order; junction bases with no gene match: 8. Germline V gene data show CDR1 as SEHNR and CDR2 as FQNEAQ (reference sequence). This CDR3 spans 16 amino acids.